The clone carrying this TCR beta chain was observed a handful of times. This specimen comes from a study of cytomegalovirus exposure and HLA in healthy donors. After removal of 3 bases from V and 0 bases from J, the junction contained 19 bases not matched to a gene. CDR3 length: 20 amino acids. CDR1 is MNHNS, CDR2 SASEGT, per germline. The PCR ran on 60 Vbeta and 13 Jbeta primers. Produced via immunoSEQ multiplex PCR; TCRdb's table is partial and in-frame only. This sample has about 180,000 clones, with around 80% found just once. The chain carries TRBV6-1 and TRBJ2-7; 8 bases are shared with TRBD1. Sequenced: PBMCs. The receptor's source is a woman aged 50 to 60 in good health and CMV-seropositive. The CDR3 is CASSDIWTGLIQPSSYEQYF. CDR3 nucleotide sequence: TGTGCCAGCAGTGATATTTGGACAGGGTTGATCCAGCCGAGCTCCTACGAGCAGTACTTC.